Each of the 2 T cell receptor beta chains below was sequenced from the same sample in a study of blood T cell repertoires in COVID-19. Profiled with immunoSEQ multiplex PCR; TCRdb holds only in-frame clones, not every one. The data contain approximately 390,000 clones, just under 90% of them seen just once; the ten biggest clones take up about a tenth. Sequenced input: PBMCs or T cells enriched from blood (not recorded which). These receptors originate from a woman between 50 and 59 years old who had recovered from COVID-19.

This clone was observed a few times. V and J are TRBV2 and TRBJ1-1; TRBD1 agrees at 9 bases. The germline V gene has CDR1 SNHLY and CDR2 FYNNEI. The CDR3 spans 13 residues. V trimming: 7 bases; J trimming: 4 bases; junction bases outside the gene matches: 4. In DNA form, the CDR3 reads TGTGCCAGCAAGGGGGACAGGGCCACTGAAGCTTTCTTT. Protein sequence: CASKGDRATEAFF.

This sequence joins TRBV4-3 and TRBJ1-2; tentative D call: TRBD1 (6 bases). CDR3 length equals 15 residues. CDR1 is LGHNA, CDR2 YSLEER, per germline. Trimming stripped 0 bases from V and 6 bases from J, with 14 bases between. The CDR3 bases are TGCGCCAGCAGCCAAGATCCCCAGGGGACGGATGGCTACACCTTC. As protein: CASSQDPQGTDGYTF.